This TCR beta chain is from a study of response to subunit inactivated influenza vaccine. Study findings and constraints: Authors suggested seasonal influenza vaccinations each recruit few new T cells.

Concerning this clonotype itself: Antigen specificity is unknown.

TCRdb recomputed calls from the RT-PCR reads with MiXCR, one row per CDR3 protein. There are some 180,000 distinct CDR3 sequences in the sample; 7.5% to 10% occur only once, and 9.5% to 13% lies in the top ten. The source was non-naive T cells sorted from PBMCs, collected on the day of vaccination. The TCR comes from a man between 50 and 59 years old who received an inactivated influenza vaccine.

CDR3 amino acids: CASSQDRARARYTGELFF. DNA of the CDR3: TGTGCCAGCAGCCAAGATCGGGCAAGGGCTCGGTACACCGGGGAGCTGTTTTTT. The rearrangement links TRBV14 to TRBJ2-2, with D unclear. This CDR3 has 18 residues. Trimming shortened V by 0 bases and J by 3 bases, and 17 bases separated the two germline ends. The germline gives CDR1 SGHDN, CDR2 FVKESK.